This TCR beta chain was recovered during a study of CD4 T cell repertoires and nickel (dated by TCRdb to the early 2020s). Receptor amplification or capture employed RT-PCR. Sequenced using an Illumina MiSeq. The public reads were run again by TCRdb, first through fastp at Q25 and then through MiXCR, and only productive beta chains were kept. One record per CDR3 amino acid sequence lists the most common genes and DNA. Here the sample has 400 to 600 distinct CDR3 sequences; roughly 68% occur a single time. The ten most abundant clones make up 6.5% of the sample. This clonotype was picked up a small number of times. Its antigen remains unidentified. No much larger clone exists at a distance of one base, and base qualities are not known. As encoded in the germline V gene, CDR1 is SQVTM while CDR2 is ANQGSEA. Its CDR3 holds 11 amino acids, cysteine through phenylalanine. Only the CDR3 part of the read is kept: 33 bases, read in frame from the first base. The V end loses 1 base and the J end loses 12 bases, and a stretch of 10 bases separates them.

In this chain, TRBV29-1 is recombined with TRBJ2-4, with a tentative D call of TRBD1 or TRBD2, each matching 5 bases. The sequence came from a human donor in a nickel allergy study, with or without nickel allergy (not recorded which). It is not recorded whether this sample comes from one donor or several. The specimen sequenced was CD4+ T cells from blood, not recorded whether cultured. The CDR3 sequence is CSVEGGQGQYF. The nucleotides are TGCAGCGTTGAAGGCGGGCAGGGTCAGTACTTC.